The 7 T cell receptor beta chains in this list originate from one sample, sequenced in a study of response to subunit inactivated influenza vaccine. MiXCR, applied by TCRdb to the RT-PCR reads, yields one record per CDR3 protein. The sample comprises hundreds of thousands of distinct CDR3 sequences, 10% to 15% of which are singletons, and about 9.4% rests with the top ten. The specimen comprised PBMCs from blood, sampled on the day of vaccination. Receptors were obtained from a man aged 45-60 years who received an inactivated influenza vaccine.

This clonotype was observed a few times. The chain carries TRBV11-2 and TRBJ2-1, with a tentative D call TRBD2 (6 bases). The V gene lost 5 bases and the J gene lost 8 bases, with 25 bases spanning the gap. Germline CDR1 and CDR2: SGHAT and FQNNGV. This CDR3 comprises 17 residues. CDR3 loop: CASSAPRRGQGWHEQFF. The CDR3 DNA reads TGTGCCAGCAGCGCCCCTAGGCGGGGTCAGGGATGGCATGAGCAGTTCTTC. Variable domain in full (rest from reference TRBV11-2 and TRBJ2-1): EAGVAQSPRYKIIEKRQSVAFWCNPISGHATLYWYQQILGQGPKLLIQFQNNGVVDDSQLPKDRFSAERLKGVDSTLKIQPAKLEDSAVYLCASSAPRRGQGWHEQFFGPGTRLTVL.

This clonotype turned up a few times. This chain joins TRBV15 and TRBJ2-6; no reliable D call. Trimming shortened V by 1 base and J by 2 bases, and 3 bases separated the two germline ends. Germline V gene sequence: CDR1 LNHNV, CDR2 YYDKDF (reference sequence). The CDR3 spans 14 residues. The CDR3 DNA sequence: TGTGCCACCAGCAGAGGTCCTGGGGCCAACGTCCTGACTTTC. Translating it yields CATSRGPGANVLTF.

Worth noting for this clonotype: Given a much more abundant clone one base away, this may be a read error. J is TRBJ2-1 and V is TRBV12-3 or TRBV12-4, with 11 nucleotides matching TRBD1. The CDR3 covers 15 residues. The CDR3 loop is CASSSGTGGGNEHFF. The CDR3, as DNA: TGTGCCAGCAGTTCCGGGACAGGGGGGGGCAATGAGCATTTCTTC.

In its sample, this clonotype was seen a few times. The chain employs TRBV4-2 and TRBJ2-7; D not resolved. Germline V gene data show CDR1 as LGHNA and CDR2 as YNFKEQ. Trimming left V 0 bases short and J 7 bases short, with 7 bases between. This CDR3 region has 12 residues. The chain's CDR3 is CASSQDIGEQYF. The CDR3, as DNA: TGTGCCAGCAGCCAAGATATTGGGGAGCAGTACTTC.

This clonotype occurred many times. The gene calls are TRBV12-3 or TRBV12-4 and TRBJ2-2; 8 nucleotides match TRBD1. CDR3 length: 15 amino acids. V dropped 8 bases and J dropped 7; count of bases not matched to a gene: 12. Written as DNA, the CDR3 is TGTGCCAGCTCCTCGAATCAGGGGGCCGGCGGGGAGCTGTTTTTT. The encoded protein is CASSSNQGAGGELFF.

This clonotype was counted only a few times. This rearrangement joins TRBV5-1 to TRBJ1-1; unclear D gene. The CDR3 totals 14 residues. CDR1 is SGHRS and CDR2 is YFSETQ in the germline V gene. The germline V and J ends were trimmed by 0 bases and 0 bases, with 6 bases remaining between them. The CDR3 DNA reads TGCGCCAGCAGCTTGGCGGACTTGAACACTGAAGCTTTCTTT. This encodes CASSLADLNTEAFF.

This clonotype was observed a few times. V gene TRBV2 combines with J gene TRBJ2-1, with D possibly TRBD2 on 5 matching bases. The V and J ends lost 4 bases and 0 bases respectively, with 10 bases between them. Germline V lookup: CDR1 SNHLY, CDR2 FYNNEI. The CDR3 length is 15 residues. The CDR3 nucleotides read TGTGCCAGCAGTGGGACTCCTTTCTCCTACAATGAGCAGTTCTTC. This sequence encodes CASSGTPFSYNEQFF.